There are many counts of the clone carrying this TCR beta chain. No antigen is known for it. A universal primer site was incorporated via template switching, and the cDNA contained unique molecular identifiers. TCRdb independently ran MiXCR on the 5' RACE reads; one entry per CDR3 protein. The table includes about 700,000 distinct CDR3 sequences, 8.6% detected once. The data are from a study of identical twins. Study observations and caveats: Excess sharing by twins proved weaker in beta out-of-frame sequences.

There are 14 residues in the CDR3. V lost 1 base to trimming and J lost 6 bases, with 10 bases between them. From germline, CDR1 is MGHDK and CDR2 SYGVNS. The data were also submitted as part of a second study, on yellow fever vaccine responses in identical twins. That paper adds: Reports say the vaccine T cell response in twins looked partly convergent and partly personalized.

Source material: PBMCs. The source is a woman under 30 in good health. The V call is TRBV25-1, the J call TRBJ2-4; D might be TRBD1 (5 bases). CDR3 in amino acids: CASSEWGRSNIQYF. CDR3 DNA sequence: TGTGCCAGCAGTGAATGGGGCAGGTCAAACATTCAGTACTTC. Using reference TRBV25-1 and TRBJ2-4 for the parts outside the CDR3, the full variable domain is EADIYQTPRYLVIGTGKKITLECSQTMGHDKMYWYQQDPGMELHLIHYSYGVNSTEKGDLSSESTVSRIRTEHFPLTLESARPSHTSQYLCASSEWGRSNIQYFGAGTRLSVL.